Sequencing of this T cell receptor beta chain was carried out in a study of OX40 agonist ivuxolimab in advanced cancers. On the study more broadly: The patients' treatment was ivuxolimab, an agonistic anti-OX40 (CD134) antibody. Study conclusions and caveats: Partly responding patients at 0.1-3.0 mg/kg showed some of the smallest clonal expansion.

CDR1 is MGHRA, CDR2 YSYEKL, per germline. CDR3 length: 13 residues. V dropped 5 bases and J dropped 11 bases, with 18 bases sitting between them. In the case of this clone: Its antigen is unknown.

The table came from immunoSEQ multiplex PCR; TCRdb's copy has only in-frame clones and leaves some out. Of 50,000 to 70,000 clones in the sample, approximately 86% are singletons; the top ten hold approximately 3%. The sample in question was CD4+ or CD8+ T cells sorted from blood, obtained in a trial of the OX40 agonist ivuxolimab. This chain uses TRBV4-1 with TRBJ1-2; possibly TRBD1 for D (6 bases). The TCR was taken from an adult with an advanced solid tumor such as melanoma, head and neck, liver or kidney cancer. In DNA, the CDR3 is TGCGCCAGCAGCTCCACAGGGAGTAAGATTTACACCTTC. Translation gives CASSSTGSKIYTF.